The next 5 T cell receptor beta chains were all read from a single sample in a study of beta chain features in type 1 diabetes (dated by TCRdb to 2017 to 2018). Overall study results and their limits: A moderate but significant shortening of TCRB CDR3 length was observed in type 1 diabetes patients in all four CD4+ subsets.

Libraries were prepared through the immunoSEQ multiplex PCR assay. The High Capacity cDNA Reverse Transcription Kit was used to reverse transcribe all of the isolated RNA, meaning that expressed TCRB transcripts were what got sequenced. TCRdb took this table from immuneACCESS and kept in-frame rearrangements with V and J called. Such tables lack part of the clones; where checked against another copy, unresolved V genes explain under half of the gap, and the rest is unexplained. Across this sample there are a few hundred thousand clones, with roughly 16% seen only once. Of the sample, approximately 0.086% falls within the top ten clones. These receptors have no known antigen. Sequencing used naive CD4+ T cells from blood. Sample cell subset or site, as interpreted from the label and publication: true naive CD4+ T cells. The receptors were gathered from a man in his thirties or forties with type 1 diabetes.

This clone has a handful of counts. V usage is TRBV6-6 and J usage is TRBJ2-5; 14 bases align to TRBD2. V was pared by 6 bases and J by 2 bases, with 2 bases of the junction left unmatched. The germline gives CDR1 MNHNY, CDR2 SVGAGI (reference sequence). This CDR3 spans 15 amino acids. The CDR3 DNA is TGTGCCAGCAGCCGACTAGCGGGAGGGCAAGAGACCCAGTACTTC. This gives the protein CASSRLAGGQETQYF.

The J gene is TRBJ2-7, the V gene TRBV7-9; TRBD2 agrees at 8 bases. V trimming: 6 bases; J trimming: 6 bases; junction bases outside the gene matches: 13. This CDR3 comprises 15 residues. Germline CDR1 reads SEHNR; CDR2 reads FQNEAQ (reference sequence). In DNA form, the CDR3 reads TGTGCCAGCAGATACTCCGGGACTAGTCCCTTCGAGCAGTACTTC. It codes for CASRYSGTSPFEQYF.

This chain connects TRBV13 to TRBJ2-7; D unclear. There are 12 residues in the CDR3. Trimming took 5 bases from V and 0 from J, leaving 5 bases between them. In germline, CDR1 is PRHDT, CDR2 FYEKMQ (reference sequence). In DNA, the CDR3 is TGTGCCAGCAGCCCCCTCTCCTACGAGCAGTACTTC. It is translated as CASSPLSYEQYF.

A remark on this clone: The junction differs from germline at one of its ends, possibly a read error. The rearrangement links TRBV7-8 to TRBJ2-7, with TRBD1 identical over 8 bases. Germline CDR1 SGHVS, CDR2 FQNEAQ. The CDR3 spans 13 residues. The CDR3 sequence is CASSTDRGRSGFF. DNA of the CDR3: TGTGCCAGCAGCACCGACAGGGGACGGAGCGGTTTCTTC.

This clone has a handful of counts. The V gene is TRBV4-1, the J gene TRBJ2-7; D not resolved. This CDR3 comprises 16 residues. CDR1 is MGHRA and CDR2 is YSYEKL in the germline V gene. The ends were cut back, 0 bases at V and 3 bases at J, with 15 bases in the middle. In nucleotides, the CDR3 is TGCGCCAGCAGCCAAGATCCATCCCCTCCTATCTACGAGCAGTACTTC. It codes for CASSQDPSPPIYEQYF.